The clone carrying this TCR beta chain was picked up a small number of times. Antigen unknown. The sample is drawn from a study of post-analysis software for immune sequencing data. The TCR beta cDNA libraries contained unique molecular identifiers. A single record per CDR3 protein comes from TCRdb applying MiXCR to the PCR reads. The sample has 750,000 to 950,000 distinct CDR3 sequences, approximately 50% seen once. General study points: Compared with controls, patients showed significantly lower normalized Chao1 diversity. In patients, TRBV5-6, TRBV5-1 and TRBV20-1 belonged to four or five TRBV segments found more frequently than in controls.

Trimming cost V 4 bases and J 5 bases; bases outside gene matches: 9. The germline CDR1 and CDR2 sequences are SGHRS and YFSETQ. The length of the CDR3 is 15 residues. The TCR sequence derives from a girl under 18 with multiple sclerosis. Sequencing used blood. The chain combines TRBV5-1 with TRBJ2-3; 8 bases agree with TRBD1. This chain's CDR3 is CASSLDRGQRDTQYF. DNA for the CDR3: TGCGCCAGCAGCCTAGACAGGGGACAGAGAGATACGCAGTATTTT.